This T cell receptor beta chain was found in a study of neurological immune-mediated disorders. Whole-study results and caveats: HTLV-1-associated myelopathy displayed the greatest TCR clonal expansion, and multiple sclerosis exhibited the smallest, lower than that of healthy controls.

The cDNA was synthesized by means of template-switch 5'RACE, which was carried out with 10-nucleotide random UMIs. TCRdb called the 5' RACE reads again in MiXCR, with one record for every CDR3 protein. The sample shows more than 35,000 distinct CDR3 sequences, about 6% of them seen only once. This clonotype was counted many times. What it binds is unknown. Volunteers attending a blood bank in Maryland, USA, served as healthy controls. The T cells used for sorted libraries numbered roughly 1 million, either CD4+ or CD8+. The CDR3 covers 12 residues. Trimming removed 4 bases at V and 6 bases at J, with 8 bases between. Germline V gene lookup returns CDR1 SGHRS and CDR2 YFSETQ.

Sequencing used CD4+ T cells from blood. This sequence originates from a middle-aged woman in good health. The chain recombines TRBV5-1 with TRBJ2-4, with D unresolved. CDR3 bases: TGCGCCAGCAGCCACGACTCAAACATTCAGTACTTC. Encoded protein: CASSHDSNIQYF. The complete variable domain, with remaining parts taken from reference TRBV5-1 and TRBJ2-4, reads KAGVTQTPRYLIKTRGQQVTLSCSPISGHRSVSWYQQTPGQGLQFLFEYFSETQRNKGNFPGRFSGRQFSNSRSEMNVSTLELGDSALYLCASSHDSNIQYFGAGTRLSVL.